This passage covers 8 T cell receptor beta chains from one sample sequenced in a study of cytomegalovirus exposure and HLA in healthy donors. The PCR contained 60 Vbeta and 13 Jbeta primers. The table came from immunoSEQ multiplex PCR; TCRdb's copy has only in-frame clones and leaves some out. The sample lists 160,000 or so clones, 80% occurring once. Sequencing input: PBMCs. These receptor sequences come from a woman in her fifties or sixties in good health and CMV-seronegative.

The CDR3 nucleotides read TGTGCCAGCAGGGGATCACAGGGGTCCTACAATGAGCAGTTCTTC. Residues: CASRGSQGSYNEQFF. This sequence joins TRBV5-5 and TRBJ2-1, with 7 bases fitting TRBD1. The CDR3 totals 15 residues. The junction had 6 bases not matched to a gene; V was cut back by 5 bases and J by 1 base. The V gene's germline CDR1 is SGHKS and CDR2 YYEKEE (reference sequence).

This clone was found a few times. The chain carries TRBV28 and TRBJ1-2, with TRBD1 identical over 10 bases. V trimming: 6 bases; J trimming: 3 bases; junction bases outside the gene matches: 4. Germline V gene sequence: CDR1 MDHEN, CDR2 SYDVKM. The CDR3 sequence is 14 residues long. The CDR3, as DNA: TGTGCCAGCAGCCGACAGGGGGCCCACTATGGCTACACCTTC. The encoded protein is CASSRQGAHYGYTF.

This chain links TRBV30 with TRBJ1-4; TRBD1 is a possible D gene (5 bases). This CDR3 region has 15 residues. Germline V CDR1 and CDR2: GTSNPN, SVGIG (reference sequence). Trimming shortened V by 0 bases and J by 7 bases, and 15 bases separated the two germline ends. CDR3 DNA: TGTGCCTGGAGTGTTAACAGGATGAGAGGTGAAAAACTGTTTTTT. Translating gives CAWSVNRMRGEKLFF.

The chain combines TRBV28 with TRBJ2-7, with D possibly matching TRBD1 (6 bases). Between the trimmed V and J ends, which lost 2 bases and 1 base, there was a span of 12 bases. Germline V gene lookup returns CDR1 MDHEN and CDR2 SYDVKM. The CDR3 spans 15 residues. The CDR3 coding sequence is TGTGCCAGCAGTTTAGAAACAGGGTTGTCCTACGAGCAGTACTTC. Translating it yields CASSLETGLSYEQYF.

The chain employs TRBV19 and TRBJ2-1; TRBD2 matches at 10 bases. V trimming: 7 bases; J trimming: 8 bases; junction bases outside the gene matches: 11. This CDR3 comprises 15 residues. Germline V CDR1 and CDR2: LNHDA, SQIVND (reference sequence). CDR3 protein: CASKNSGRVRDEQFF. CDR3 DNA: TGTGCCAGTAAGAACAGCGGGAGGGTACGTGATGAGCAGTTCTTC.

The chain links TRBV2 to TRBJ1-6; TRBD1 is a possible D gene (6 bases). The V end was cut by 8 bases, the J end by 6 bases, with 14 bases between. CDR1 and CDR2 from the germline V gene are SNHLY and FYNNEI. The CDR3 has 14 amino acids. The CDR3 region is CASRSTGSNSPLHF. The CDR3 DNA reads TGTGCCAGCCGCTCGACAGGTAGTAATTCACCCCTCCACTTT.

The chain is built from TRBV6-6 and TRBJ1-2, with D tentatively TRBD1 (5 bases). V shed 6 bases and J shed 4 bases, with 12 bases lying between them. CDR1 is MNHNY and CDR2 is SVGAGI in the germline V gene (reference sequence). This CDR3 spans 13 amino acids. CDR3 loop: CASSPDSLYGYTF. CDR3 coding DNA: TGTGCCAGCAGCCCCGACAGCCTCTATGGCTACACCTTC.

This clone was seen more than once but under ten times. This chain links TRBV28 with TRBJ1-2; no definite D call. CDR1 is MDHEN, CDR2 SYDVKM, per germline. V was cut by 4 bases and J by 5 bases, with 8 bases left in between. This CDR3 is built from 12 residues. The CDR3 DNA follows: TGTGCCAGCAGTTGGGGAGGATATGGCTACACCTTC. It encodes CASSWGGYGYTF.